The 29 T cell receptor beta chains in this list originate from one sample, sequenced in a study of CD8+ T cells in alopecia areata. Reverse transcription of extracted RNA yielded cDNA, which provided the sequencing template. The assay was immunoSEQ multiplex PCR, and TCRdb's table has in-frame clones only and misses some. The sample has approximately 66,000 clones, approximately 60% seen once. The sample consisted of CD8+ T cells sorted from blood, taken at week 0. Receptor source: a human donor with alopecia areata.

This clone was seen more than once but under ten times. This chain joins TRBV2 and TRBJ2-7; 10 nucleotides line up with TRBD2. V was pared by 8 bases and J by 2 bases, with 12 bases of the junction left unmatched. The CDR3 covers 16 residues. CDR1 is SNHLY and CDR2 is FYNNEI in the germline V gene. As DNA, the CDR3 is TGTGCCAGCTGGGAACTACTAGCGGGAAGTCCCTACGAGCAGTACTTC. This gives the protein CASWELLAGSPYEQYF. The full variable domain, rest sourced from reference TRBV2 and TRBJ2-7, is EPEVTQTPSHQVTQMGQEVILRCVPISNHLYFYWYRQILGQKVEFLVSFYNNEISEKSEIFDDQFSVERPDGSNFTLKIRSTKLEDSAMYFCASWELLAGSPYEQYFGPGTRLTVT.

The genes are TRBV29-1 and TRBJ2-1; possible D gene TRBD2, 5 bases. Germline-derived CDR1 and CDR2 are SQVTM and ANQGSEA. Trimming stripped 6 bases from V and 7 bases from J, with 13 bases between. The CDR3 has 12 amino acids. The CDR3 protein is CSVEGRGNEQFF. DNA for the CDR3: TGCAGCGTCGAGGGTCGTGGGAATGAGCAGTTCTTC.

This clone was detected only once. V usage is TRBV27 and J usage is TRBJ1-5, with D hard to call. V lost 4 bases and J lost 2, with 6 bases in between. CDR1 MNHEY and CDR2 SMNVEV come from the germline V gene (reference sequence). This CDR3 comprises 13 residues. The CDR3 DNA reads TGTGCCAGCAGTTGGGCTGGCAATCAGCCCCAGCATTTT. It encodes CASSWAGNQPQHF.

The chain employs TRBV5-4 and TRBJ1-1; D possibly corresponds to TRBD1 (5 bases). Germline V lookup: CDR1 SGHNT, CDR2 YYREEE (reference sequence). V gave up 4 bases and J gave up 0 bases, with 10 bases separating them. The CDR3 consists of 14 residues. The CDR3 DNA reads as TGTGCCAGCAGCCTCCGACAGATGAACACTGAAGCTTTCTTT. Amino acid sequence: CASSLRQMNTEAFF.

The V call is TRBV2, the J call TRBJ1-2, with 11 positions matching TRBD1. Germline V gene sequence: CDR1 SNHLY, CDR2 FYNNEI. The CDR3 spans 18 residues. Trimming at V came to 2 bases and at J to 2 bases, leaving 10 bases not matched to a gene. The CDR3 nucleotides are TGTGCCAGCAGTGAAAGGAGGACAGGGGGCCCTCCAAACTATGGCTACACCTTC. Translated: CASSERRTGGPPNYGYTF. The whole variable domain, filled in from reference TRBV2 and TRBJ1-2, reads EPEVTQTPSHQVTQMGQEVILRCVPISNHLYFYWYRQILGQKVEFLVSFYNNEISEKSEIFDDQFSVERPDGSNFTLKIRSTKLEDSAMYFCASSERRTGGPPNYGYTFGSGTRLTVV.

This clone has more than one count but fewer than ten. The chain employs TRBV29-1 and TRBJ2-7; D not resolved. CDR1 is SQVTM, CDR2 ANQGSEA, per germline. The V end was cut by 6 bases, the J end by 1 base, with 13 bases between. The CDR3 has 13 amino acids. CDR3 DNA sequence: TGCAGCGTAGAGGACGGAAATTCCTACGAGCAGTACTTC. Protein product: CSVEDGNSYEQYF.

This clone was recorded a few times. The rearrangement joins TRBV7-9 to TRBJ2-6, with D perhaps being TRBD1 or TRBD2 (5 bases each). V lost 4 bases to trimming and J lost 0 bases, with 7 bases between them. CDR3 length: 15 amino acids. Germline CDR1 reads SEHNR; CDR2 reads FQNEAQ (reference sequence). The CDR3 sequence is CASSWGFSGANVLTF. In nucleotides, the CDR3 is TGTGCCAGCAGCTGGGGGTTCTCTGGGGCCAACGTCCTGACTTTC.

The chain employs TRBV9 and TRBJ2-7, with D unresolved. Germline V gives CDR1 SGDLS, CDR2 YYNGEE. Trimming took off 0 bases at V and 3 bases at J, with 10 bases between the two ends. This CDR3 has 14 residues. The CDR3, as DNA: TGTGCCAGCAGCGTAGGCGATTTATACTACGAGCAGTACTTC. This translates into CASSVGDLYYEQYF.

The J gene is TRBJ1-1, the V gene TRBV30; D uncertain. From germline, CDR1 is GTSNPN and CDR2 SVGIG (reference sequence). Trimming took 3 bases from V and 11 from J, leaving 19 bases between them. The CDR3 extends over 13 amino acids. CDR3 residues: CAWSRMRLIEAFF. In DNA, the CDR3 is TGTGCCTGGAGCCGAATGCGGCTTATTGAGGCTTTCTTT.

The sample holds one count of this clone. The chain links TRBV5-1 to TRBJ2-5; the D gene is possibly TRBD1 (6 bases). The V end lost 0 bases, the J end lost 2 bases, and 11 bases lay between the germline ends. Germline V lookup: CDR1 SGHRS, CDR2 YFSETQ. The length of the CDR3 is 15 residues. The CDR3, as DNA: TGCGCCAGCAGCTTGGCCCCTGGGACACAAGAGACCCAGTACTTC. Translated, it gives CASSLAPGTQETQYF.

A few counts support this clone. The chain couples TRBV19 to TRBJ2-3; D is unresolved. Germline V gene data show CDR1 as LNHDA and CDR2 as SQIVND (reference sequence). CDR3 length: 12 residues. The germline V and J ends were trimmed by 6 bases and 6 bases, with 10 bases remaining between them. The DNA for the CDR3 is TGTGCCAGTAGCCGGGCCTGGGATACGCAGTATTTT. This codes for CASSRAWDTQYF.

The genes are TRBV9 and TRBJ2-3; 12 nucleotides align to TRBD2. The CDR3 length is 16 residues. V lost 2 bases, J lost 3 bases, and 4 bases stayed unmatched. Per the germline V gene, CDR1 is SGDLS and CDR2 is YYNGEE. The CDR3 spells CASSVLLAGGTDTQYF. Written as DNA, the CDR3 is TGTGCCAGCAGCGTGCTACTAGCGGGGGGAACAGATACGCAGTATTTT. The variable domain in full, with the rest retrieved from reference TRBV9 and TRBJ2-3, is DSGVTQTPKHLITATGQRVTLRCSPRSGDLSVYWYQQSLDQGLQFLIQYYNGEERAKGNILERFSAQQFPDLHSELNLSSLELGDSALYFCASSVLLAGGTDTQYFGPGTRLTVL.

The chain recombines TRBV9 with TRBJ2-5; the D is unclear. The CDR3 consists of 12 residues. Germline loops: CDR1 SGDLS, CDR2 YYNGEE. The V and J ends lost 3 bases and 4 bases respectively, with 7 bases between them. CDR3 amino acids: CASSDWRETQYF. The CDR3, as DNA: TGTGCCAGCAGCGATTGGAGAGAGACCCAGTACTTC.

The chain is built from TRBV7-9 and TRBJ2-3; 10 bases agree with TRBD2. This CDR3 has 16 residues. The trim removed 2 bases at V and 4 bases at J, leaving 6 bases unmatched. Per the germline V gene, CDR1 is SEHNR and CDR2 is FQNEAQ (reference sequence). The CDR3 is CASSLRTSGGSDTQYF. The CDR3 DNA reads TGTGCCAGCAGCTTACGGACTAGCGGTGGTTCAGATACGCAGTATTTT. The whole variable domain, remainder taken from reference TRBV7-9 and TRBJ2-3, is DTGVSQNPRHKITKRGQNVTFRCDPISEHNRLYWYRQTLGQGPEFLTYFQNEAQLEKSRLLSDRFSAERPKGSFSTLEIQRTEQGDSAMYLCASSLRTSGGSDTQYFGPGTRLTVL.

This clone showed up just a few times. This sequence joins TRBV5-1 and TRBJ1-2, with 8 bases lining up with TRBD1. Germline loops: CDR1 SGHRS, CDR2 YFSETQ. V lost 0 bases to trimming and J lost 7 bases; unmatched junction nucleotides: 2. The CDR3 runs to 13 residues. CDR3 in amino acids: CASSLDRGSGYTF. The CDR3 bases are TGCGCCAGCAGCTTGGACAGGGGGTCTGGCTACACCTTC.

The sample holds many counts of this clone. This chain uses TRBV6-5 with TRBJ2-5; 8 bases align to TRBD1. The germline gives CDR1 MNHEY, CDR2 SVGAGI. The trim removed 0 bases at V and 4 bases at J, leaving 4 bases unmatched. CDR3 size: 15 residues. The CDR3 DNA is TGTGCCAGCAGTTACTCTGCAGGGGGCGTAGAGACCCAGTACTTC. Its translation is CASSYSAGGVETQYF.

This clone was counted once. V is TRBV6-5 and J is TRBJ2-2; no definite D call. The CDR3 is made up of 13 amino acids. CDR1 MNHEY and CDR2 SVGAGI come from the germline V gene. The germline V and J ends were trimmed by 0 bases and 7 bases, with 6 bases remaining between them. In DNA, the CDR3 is TGTGCCAGCAGTTACTCTTTTAGCGGGGAGCTGTTTTTT. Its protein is CASSYSFSGELFF.

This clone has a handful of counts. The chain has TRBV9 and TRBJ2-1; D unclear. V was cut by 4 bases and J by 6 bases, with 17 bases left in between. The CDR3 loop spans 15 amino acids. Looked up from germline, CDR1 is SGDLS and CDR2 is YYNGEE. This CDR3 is CASSQVRVEPNEQFF. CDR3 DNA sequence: TGTGCCAGCAGCCAAGTGAGAGTAGAGCCCAATGAGCAGTTCTTC. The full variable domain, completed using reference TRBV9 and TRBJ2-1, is DSGVTQTPKHLITATGQRVTLRCSPRSGDLSVYWYQQSLDQGLQFLIQYYNGEERAKGNILERFSAQQFPDLHSELNLSSLELGDSALYFCASSQVRVEPNEQFFGPGTRLTVL.

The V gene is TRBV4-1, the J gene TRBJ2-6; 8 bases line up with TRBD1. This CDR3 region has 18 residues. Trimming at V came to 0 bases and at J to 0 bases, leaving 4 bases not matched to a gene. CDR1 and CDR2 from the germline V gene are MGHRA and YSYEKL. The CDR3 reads CASSQELTGVSGANVLTF. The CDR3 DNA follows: TGCGCCAGCAGCCAAGAGCTGACAGGGGTCTCTGGGGCCAACGTCCTGACTTTC.

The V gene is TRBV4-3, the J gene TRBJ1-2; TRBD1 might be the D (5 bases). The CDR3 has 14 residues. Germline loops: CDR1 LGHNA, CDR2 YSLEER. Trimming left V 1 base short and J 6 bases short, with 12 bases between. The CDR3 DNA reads TGCGCCAGCAGCCAAGGGCCAGGGACCCATGGCTACACCTTC. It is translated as CASSQGPGTHGYTF.

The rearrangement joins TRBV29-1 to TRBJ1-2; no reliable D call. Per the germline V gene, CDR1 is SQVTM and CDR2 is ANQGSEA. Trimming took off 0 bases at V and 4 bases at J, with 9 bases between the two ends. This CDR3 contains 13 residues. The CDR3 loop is CSVEDSTVYGYTF. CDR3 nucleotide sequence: TGCAGCGTTGAAGACAGTACCGTCTATGGCTACACCTTC.

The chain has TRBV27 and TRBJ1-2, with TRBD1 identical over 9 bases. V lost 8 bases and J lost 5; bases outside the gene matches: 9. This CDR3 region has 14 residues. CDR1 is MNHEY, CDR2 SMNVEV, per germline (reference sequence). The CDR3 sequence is CASAYGGQGYGYTF. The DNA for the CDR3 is TGTGCCAGCGCCTACGGGGGACAGGGATATGGCTACACCTTC.

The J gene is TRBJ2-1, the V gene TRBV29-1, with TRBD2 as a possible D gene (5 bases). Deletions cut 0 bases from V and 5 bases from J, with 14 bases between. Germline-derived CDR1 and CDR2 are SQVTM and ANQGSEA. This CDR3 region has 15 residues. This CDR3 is CSVEDRGSWDNEQFF. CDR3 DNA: TGCAGCGTTGAAGATCGAGGGTCGTGGGACAATGAGCAGTTCTTC.

The CDR3 spells CASSEGALAGGTDTQYF. The CDR3 DNA is TGTGCCAGCAGTGAAGGGGCGCTAGCGGGAGGGACAGATACGCAGTATTTT. This rearrangement joins TRBV2 to TRBJ2-3; 12 positions agree with TRBD2. Germline CDR1 and CDR2: SNHLY and FYNNEI. The CDR3 extends over 17 amino acids. Trimming cost V 1 base and J 3 bases; bases outside gene matches: 5.

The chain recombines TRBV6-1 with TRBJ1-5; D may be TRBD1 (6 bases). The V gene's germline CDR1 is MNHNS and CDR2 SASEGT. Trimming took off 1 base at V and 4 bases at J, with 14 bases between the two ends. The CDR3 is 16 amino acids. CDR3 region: CASSEEYTGLNQPQHF. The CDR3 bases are TGTGCCAGCAGTGAAGAGTATACAGGGCTAAATCAGCCCCAGCATTTT.

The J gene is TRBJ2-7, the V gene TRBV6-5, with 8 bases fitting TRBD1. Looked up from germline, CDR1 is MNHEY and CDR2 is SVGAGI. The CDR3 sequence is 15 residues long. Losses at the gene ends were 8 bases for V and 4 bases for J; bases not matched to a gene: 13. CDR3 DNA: TGTGCCAGCGCCGATCCGGGACAGGAGTCTTACGAGCAGTACTTC. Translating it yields CASADPGQESYEQYF.

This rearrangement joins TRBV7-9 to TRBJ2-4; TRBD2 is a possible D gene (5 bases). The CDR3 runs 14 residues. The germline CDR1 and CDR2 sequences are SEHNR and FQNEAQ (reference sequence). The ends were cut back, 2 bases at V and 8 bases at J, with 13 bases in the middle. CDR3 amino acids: CASSLSLQADIQYF. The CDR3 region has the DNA TGTGCCAGCAGCTTAAGTCTCCAAGCGGACATTCAGTACTTC.

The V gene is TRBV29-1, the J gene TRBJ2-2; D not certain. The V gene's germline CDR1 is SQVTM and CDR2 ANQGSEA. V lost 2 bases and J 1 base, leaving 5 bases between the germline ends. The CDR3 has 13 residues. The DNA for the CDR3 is TGCAGCGTTGAAATGTGGAACACCGGGGAGCTGTTTTTT. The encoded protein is CSVEMWNTGELFF.

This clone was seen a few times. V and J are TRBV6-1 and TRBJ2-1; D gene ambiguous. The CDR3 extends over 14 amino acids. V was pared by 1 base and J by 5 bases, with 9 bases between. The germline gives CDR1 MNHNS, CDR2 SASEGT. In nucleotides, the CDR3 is TGTGCCAGCAGTGAAGAGTTCGTTGACAATGAGCAGTTCTTC. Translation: CASSEEFVDNEQFF.